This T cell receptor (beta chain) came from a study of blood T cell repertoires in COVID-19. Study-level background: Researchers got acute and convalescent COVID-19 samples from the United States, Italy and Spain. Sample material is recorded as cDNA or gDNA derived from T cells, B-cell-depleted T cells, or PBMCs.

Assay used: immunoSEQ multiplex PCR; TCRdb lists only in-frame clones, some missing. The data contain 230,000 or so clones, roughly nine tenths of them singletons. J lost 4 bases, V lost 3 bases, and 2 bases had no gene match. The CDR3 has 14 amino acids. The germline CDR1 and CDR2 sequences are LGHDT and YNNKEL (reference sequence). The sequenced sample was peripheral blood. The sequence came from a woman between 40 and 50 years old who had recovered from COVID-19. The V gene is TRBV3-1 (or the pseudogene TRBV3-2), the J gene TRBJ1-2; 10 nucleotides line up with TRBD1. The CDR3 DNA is TGTGCCAGCAGCCAGACAGGGGGCTCCTATGGCTACACCTTC. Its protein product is CASSQTGGSYGYTF.